This TCR beta chain was retrieved from a study of T-cell reconstitution after alpha-beta-depleted transplantation in children. General observations from the study: Two months or so post-transplant, alpha-beta T cells reportedly derived from several hundred expanded graft clones. At the one-year point after transplant, T-cell counts and TCRbeta diversity were found to come mostly from T cells that had been newly produced.

The TCRbeta library incorporated unique molecular identifiers. Via MiXCR, TCRdb re-called the PCR reads, giving one row per CDR3 protein. The table includes roughly 490,000 distinct CDR3 sequences, around 10% detected once. The table lists this clonotype with a count of one. The target antigen is unknown. V shed 0 bases and J shed 2 bases, with 8 bases lying between them. There are 14 residues in the CDR3. Germline CDR1 is SGHRS and CDR2 is YFSETQ. This chain connects TRBV5-1 to TRBJ2-5; D is uncertain. The material was PBMCs, mostly from graft donor cells, obtained 180 days after TCRalphabeta/CD19-depleted stem cell transplant. The source of this sequence is a female patient aged 2 to 10 who had a stem cell transplant for aplastic anemia, so the T cells may come from the graft donor. CDR3 DNA sequence: TGCGCCAGCAGCTTGGGGACGGATCAAGAGACCCAGTACTTC. As protein: CASSLGTDQETQYF.